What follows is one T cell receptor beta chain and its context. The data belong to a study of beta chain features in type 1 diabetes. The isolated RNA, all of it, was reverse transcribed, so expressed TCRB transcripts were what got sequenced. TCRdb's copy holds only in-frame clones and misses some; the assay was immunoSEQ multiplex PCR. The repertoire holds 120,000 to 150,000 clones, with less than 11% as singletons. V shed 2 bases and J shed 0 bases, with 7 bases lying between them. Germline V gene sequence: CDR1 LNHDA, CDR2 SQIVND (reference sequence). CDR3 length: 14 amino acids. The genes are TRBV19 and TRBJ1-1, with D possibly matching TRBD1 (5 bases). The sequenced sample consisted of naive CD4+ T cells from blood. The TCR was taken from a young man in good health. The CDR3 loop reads CASSIQGMNTEAFF. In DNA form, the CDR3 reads TGTGCCAGTAGTATACAGGGTATGAACACTGAAGCTTTCTTT.